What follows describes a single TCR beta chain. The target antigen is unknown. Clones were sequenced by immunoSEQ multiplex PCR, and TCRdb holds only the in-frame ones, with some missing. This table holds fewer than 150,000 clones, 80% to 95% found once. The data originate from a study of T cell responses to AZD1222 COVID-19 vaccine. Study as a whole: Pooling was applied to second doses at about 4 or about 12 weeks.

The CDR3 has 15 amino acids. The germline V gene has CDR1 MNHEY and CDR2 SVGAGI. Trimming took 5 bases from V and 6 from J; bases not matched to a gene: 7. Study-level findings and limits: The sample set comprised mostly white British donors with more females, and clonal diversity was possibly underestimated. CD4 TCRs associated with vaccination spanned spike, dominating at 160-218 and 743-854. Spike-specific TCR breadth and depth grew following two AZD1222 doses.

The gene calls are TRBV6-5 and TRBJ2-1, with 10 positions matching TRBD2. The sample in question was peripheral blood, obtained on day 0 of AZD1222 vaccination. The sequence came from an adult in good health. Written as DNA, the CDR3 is TGTGCCAGCAGTCGCCTAGCGGGAGAGATCAATGAGCAGTTCTTC. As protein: CASSRLAGEINEQFF.